This T cell receptor beta chain was obtained from a study of CD8 T cells in ankylosing spondylitis (dated by TCRdb to the late 2010s). About the full investigation: To find TCR variants linked to disease, the study profiled T cell receptor beta repertoires in ankylosing spondylitis patients and healthy donors. Peripheral blood was sampled, and synovial fluid was additionally collected from ankylosing spondylitis patients. In total, the full study cohort was made up of some 110 healthy donors and 20 to 25 ankylosing spondylitis patients.

Synovial fluid samples and blood samples obtained from the same ankylosing spondylitis patients were matched. The study at large found these results: A TCR beta motif made up of several highly homologous amino acid variants appeared to be characteristic of blood from ankylosing spondylitis patients. Significant enrichment of the disease-linked clones was reported in matched synovial fluid samples from ankylosing spondylitis patients. Some motif variants were previously reported in synovial fluid and blood of reactive arthritis patients, suggesting common disease-initiation mechanisms. In peripheral blood, the disease-linked clones were found at relatively low frequencies and had a CD8+ phenotype.

Sequencing was performed on an Illumina HiSeq 2500. TCR beta libraries were prepared by quantitative 5'-RACE with molecular barcodes. The authors' analysis ran thus. Disease-linked TCR variants were identified with a new computational method built on a probabilistic model of VDJ rearrangement. TCRdb reprocessing: public reads trimmed at Q25 with fastp, clones called with MiXCR, in-frame beta chains kept. Every distinct CDR3 protein forms one entry, paired with its most common genes and DNA. TCRdb's processing, not the authors', yielded these V and J calls. The sample contains tens of thousands of distinct CDR3 sequences, roughly 6.2% of them found a single time. Approximately 5% of the sample is in the top ten clones. This clonotype was found a few times. The antigen it recognizes is unknown. Within one base of it there is no much larger clone, and no base qualities were kept. This receptor was identified in a male donor with ankylosing spondylitis. Sequencing was performed on synovial fluid, either unsorted or a sorted T cell fraction (not recorded which).

The DNA sequence follows: TGCAGTGCTCAGACTAGCGGGAGCCGATACGAGCAGTACTTC. Translation gives CSAQTSGSRYEQYF. This chain joins TRBV20-1 to TRBJ2-7; TRBD2 lines up with 12 middle nucleotides. The CDR3 starts with the cysteine, ends with the phenylalanine, and has 14 residues. CDR3 DNA is the only sequence kept; it has 42 bases, read in frame from the first base. Trimming leaves V shorter by 5 bases and J shorter by 4 bases, with the junction holding 6 bases beyond the gene matches. Per the germline V gene (reference sequence), DFQATT is the CDR1 and SNEGSKA is the CDR2.